This is a list of T cell receptor beta chains from one sample in a study of blood T cell repertoires in COVID-19. Assay used: immunoSEQ multiplex PCR; TCRdb lists only in-frame clones, some missing. The sample includes some 300,000 clones, 85% to 90% of them seen just once. The sample taken for sequencing was peripheral blood. These receptors all stem from a woman aged 45-65 years with COVID-19, enrolled during active disease. CDR3s include the opening cysteine and the closing phenylalanine or tryptophan. Fields, in order: D gene, J gene, V gene, clone size, CDR3 protein, CDR3 DNA. The D gene is left open where the match is weak. Clone size is shown for a subset of rows, as once, few, many or a class of expanded clone.

TRBD1 TRBJ1-2 TRBV7-9 NA CASSPTGTGGHGYTF TGTGCCAGCAGCCCAACAGGGACAGGGGGCCATGGCTACACCTTC
NA TRBJ2-7 TRBV11-3 NA CASSNAGYRSTYEQYF TGTGCCAGCAGCAATGCAGGGTACCGGTCTACCTACGAGCAGTACTTC
NA TRBJ1-2 TRBV2 once CASSDDAGLSGGYTF TGTGCCAGCAGTGACGACGCAGGGCTAAGTGGTGGCTACACCTTC
TRBD1 TRBJ2-7 TRBV3-1/TRBV3-2 NA CASSHVDRGKGYEQYF TGTGCCAGCAGCCATGTGGACAGGGGGAAAGGATACGAGCAGTACTTC
NA TRBJ1-1 TRBV29-1 NA CSVKRITEAFF TGCAGCGTTAAGAGGATCACTGAAGCTTTCTTT
NA TRBJ1-4 TRBV6-1 NA CASSEVSWTVNEKLFF TGTGCCAGCAGTGAAGTATCCTGGACAGTTAATGAAAAACTGTTTTTT
NA TRBJ1-1 TRBV12-3/TRBV12-4 few CASSLGGDTEAFF TGTGCCAGCAGTTTAGGGGGAGACACTGAAGCTTTCTTT
NA TRBJ2-1 TRBV19 NA CASSIRTGAYNEQFF TGTGCCAGTAGCATCAGGACGGGAGCCTACAATGAGCAGTTCTTC
NA TRBJ2-7 TRBV11-3 once CASSSASYEQYF TGTGCCAGTTCTAGCGCCTCCTACGAGCAGTACTTC
NA TRBJ1-2 TRBV7-9 NA CASGDYGYTF TGTGCCAGCGGAGATTATGGCTACACCTTC
NA TRBJ1-2 TRBV6-5 NA CASSYSMFQGYGYTF TGTGCCAGCAGTTACTCGATGTTCCAGGGCTATGGCTACACCTTC
TRBD1 TRBJ2-7 TRBV30 NA CAWRTGGGYEQYF TGTGCCTGGCGGACAGGGGGCGGGTACGAGCAGTACTTC
NA TRBJ2-3 TRBV15 NA CATSPDYLLSTDTQYF TGTGCCACCAGCCCCGACTACTTACTTAGCACAGATACGCAGTATTTT
TRBD2 TRBJ2-1 TRBV29-1 NA CSVEETGPFLAGGPGNEQFF TGCAGCGTTGAAGAGACAGGGCCATTCTTAGCGGGAGGGCCGGGTAATGAGCAGTTCTTC
TRBD1 TRBJ2-1 TRBV19 NA CASSTGQLASYNEQFF TGTGCCAGTAGTACGGGACAGTTGGCTAGCTACAATGAGCAGTTCTTC
TRBD1 TRBJ1-5 TRBV7-2 once CASRSGGISNQPQHF TGTGCCAGCAGATCAGGGGGCATCAGCAATCAGCCCCAGCATTTT
TRBD2 TRBJ2-3 TRBV7-9 NA CASSLGGLAGVSDTQYF TGTGCCAGCAGCTTAGGGGGACTAGCGGGAGTATCAGATACGCAGTATTTT
NA TRBJ2-7 TRBV5-6 NA CASNPPGAYEQYF TGTGCCAGCAATCCCCCAGGGGCCTACGAGCAGTACTTC
TRBD1 TRBJ2-7 TRBV7-8 NA CASSPPGGIYEQYF TGTGCCAGCAGCCCCCCAGGGGGAATCTACGAGCAGTACTTC
NA TRBJ2-7 TRBV9 NA CASSLSGYAYEQYF TGTGCCAGCAGCTTAAGCGGTTATGCCTACGAGCAGTACTTC
TRBD1 TRBJ1-2 TRBV7-2 once CASSPGTVFYGYTF TGTGCCAGCAGCCCCGGGACAGTCTTCTATGGCTACACCTTC
TRBD2 TRBJ2-3 TRBV4-2 NA CASSQEVAGMTQYF TGTGCCAGCAGCCAAGAGGTAGCGGGGATGACGCAGTATTTT
TRBD1 TRBJ1-6 TRBV30 NA CAWELTGAGSPLHF TGTGCCTGGGAACTCACAGGGGCTGGGTCACCCCTCCACTTT
NA TRBJ2-3 TRBV10-1 NA CASRPGHADTQYF TGCGCCAGCAGACCAGGACACGCAGATACGCAGTATTTT
NA TRBJ2-3 TRBV5-1 NA CASHLGGLYTDTQYF TGCGCCAGCCACCTCGGCGGGCTGTACACAGATACGCAGTATTTT
TRBD1 TRBJ2-7 TRBV19 NA CASSLRDRGYEQYF TGTGCCAGTAGTCTCCGGGACAGGGGGTACGAGCAGTACTTC
NA TRBJ1-1 TRBV29-1 NA CSIRDHGTEAFF TGCAGCATCCGGGATCACGGGACTGAAGCTTTCTTT
NA TRBJ1-1 TRBV12-3/TRBV12-4 NA CASRFLETEAFF TGTGCCAGCAGGTTTTTGGAGACTGAAGCTTTCTTT
NA TRBJ2-1 TRBV12-3/TRBV12-4 NA CASIRESYNEQFF TGTGCCAGCATCCGGGAGAGCTACAATGAGCAGTTCTTC
NA TRBJ1-6 TRBV6-2/TRBV6-3 once CASSYTMTVDNSPLHF TGTGCCAGCAGTTACACCATGACAGTGGATAATTCACCCCTCCACTTT
TRBD2 TRBJ2-1 TRBV5-4 NA CASSRTSGKGNEQFF TGTGCCAGCAGTCGGACTAGCGGGAAGGGCAATGAGCAGTTCTTC
NA TRBJ1-2 TRBV9 once CASSTAGGTVSGYTF TGTGCCAGCAGCACAGCAGGTGGAACCGTCTCTGGCTACACCTTC
TRBD1 TRBJ1-1 TRBV7-2 NA CASSLRGQSNTEAFF TGTGCCAGCAGCTTAAGGGGACAGTCGAACACTGAAGCTTTCTTT
TRBD1 TRBJ1-3 TRBV5-1 NA CASSLRTGAGNTIYF TGCGCCAGCAGCCTACGGACAGGGGCTGGAAACACCATATATTTT
TRBD2 TRBJ2-7 TRBV27 NA CASSLVGLKYEQYF TGTGCCAGCAGTTTAGTGGGACTAAAATACGAGCAGTACTTC
TRBD1 TRBJ2-3 TRBV4-1 NA CASSQDGVQGDTQYF TGCGCCAGCAGCCAAGATGGGGTACAGGGGGATACGCAGTATTTT
NA TRBJ2-7 TRBV6-5 NA CASAAGAVNEQYF TGTGCCAGCGCCGCGGGGGCCGTCAACGAGCAGTACTTC
NA TRBJ2-1 TRBV19 NA CASKRPSGGRGFEQFF TGTGCCAGTAAACGACCCTCGGGCGGGCGGGGATTTGAGCAGTTCTTC